The 22 T cell receptor beta chains listed next were all sequenced from one sample in a study of spatial heterogeneity in lung cancer. Time point given: blood at routine non-recurrence follow-up after resection. TCRdb analysed the 5' RACE reads with MiXCR anew, one entry per CDR3 protein. The sample records roughly 15,000 distinct CDR3 sequences, 6.3% being singletons. Material: PBMCs, obtained at follow-up. The receptors were sampled from a male donor with early-stage non-small cell lung cancer.

This clonotype was detected only a few times. The chain links TRBV12-3 or TRBV12-4 to TRBJ2-3; maybe TRBD2 (5 bases). The CDR3 loop spans 13 amino acids. With 1 base removed from V and 6 bases from J, the gap between germline ends came to 8 bases. The CDR3 reads CASSLGRGDTQYF. The CDR3 region has the DNA TGTGCCAGCAGTTTAGGGCGAGGGGATACGCAGTATTTT.

This clonotype was picked up many times. The CDR3 loop is CASSLSPSSYNEQFF. CDR3 DNA sequence: TGCGCCAGCAGCTTGTCTCCGAGCTCCTACAATGAGCAGTTCTTC. This chain uses TRBV5-1 with TRBJ2-1; unclear D gene. Germline CDR1 and CDR2: SGHRS and YFSETQ. Trimming left V 1 base short and J 0 bases short, with 8 bases between. This CDR3 contains 15 residues.

This chain connects TRBV27 to TRBJ1-2; 7 nucleotides agree with TRBD1. The germline V gene has CDR1 MNHEY and CDR2 SMNVEV (reference sequence). The CDR3 sequence is 13 residues long. V was clipped by 4 bases and J by 8 bases; unmatched bases: 7. The CDR3 DNA reads as TGTGCCAGCAGTTCGACAGGGAATGGCGGCTACACCTTC. Translating gives CASSSTGNGGYTF.

In this sample, this clonotype turned up many times. CDR3: CASGLATQGTEAFF. DNA for the CDR3: TGTGCTAGTGGTTTGGCAACCCAGGGGACTGAAGCTTTCTTT. The chain joins TRBV12-5 to TRBJ1-1, with D tentatively TRBD1 (6 bases). CDR3 length: 14 residues. Trimming removed 1 base at V and 5 bases at J, with 11 bases between. CDR1 is LGHNT, CDR2 FRNRAP, per germline.

This clonotype was observed many times. The chain combines TRBV9 with TRBJ2-1, with D perhaps TRBD2 (6 bases). Trimming removed 2 bases at V and 0 bases at J, with 9 bases between. Germline V gene lookup returns CDR1 SGDLS and CDR2 YYNGEE. This CDR3 comprises 15 residues. DNA of the CDR3: TGTGCCAGCAGCGTGGGGAGGAGCTCCTACAATGAGCAGTTCTTC. This translates into CASSVGRSSYNEQFF.

There are many counts of this clonotype. The V and J genes are TRBV5-1 and TRBJ2-6; no definite D call. V lost 0 bases and J lost 4, with 8 bases in between. The germline V gene has CDR1 SGHRS and CDR2 YFSETQ. CDR3 size: 15 residues. CDR3 sequence reads: CASSLAEVGANVLTF. The CDR3 coding sequence is TGCGCCAGCAGCTTGGCTGAAGTGGGGGCCAACGTCCTGACTTTC.

By share of the sample, this clonotype is medium-sized. V gene TRBV28 combines with J gene TRBJ2-7; 10 nucleotides line up with TRBD1. In germline, CDR1 is MDHEN, CDR2 SYDVKM. Losses at the gene ends were 4 bases for V and 2 bases for J; bases not matched to a gene: 5. The CDR3 extends over 15 amino acids. The CDR3 loop is CASSSPGQGPYEQYF. The CDR3 DNA is TGTGCCAGCAGTTCTCCGGGACAGGGGCCCTACGAGCAGTACTTC.

This clonotype has a count of ten or more. The chain joins TRBV18 to TRBJ2-1; perhaps TRBD1 as D (5 bases). The CDR3 loop spans 16 amino acids. The germline V gene has CDR1 KGHSH and CDR2 LQKENI. Between the trimmed V and J ends, which lost 8 bases and 2 bases, there was a span of 19 bases. The DNA of the CDR3 is TGTGCCAGCCCCGGCAAGGGGCCCCCCCCCTACAATGAGCAGTTCTTC. Amino acid sequence: CASPGKGPPPYNEQFF.

This clonotype is medium-sized within its sample. The J gene is TRBJ2-4, the V gene TRBV11-2; either TRBD1 or TRBD2 may supply D (6 bases each). CDR3 length equals 12 residues. The V and J ends lost 5 bases and 8 bases respectively, with 10 bases between them. The germline gives CDR1 SGHAT, CDR2 FQNNGV. Here the CDR3 reads CASSRGEHIQYF. In nucleotides, the CDR3 is TGTGCCAGCAGCAGGGGGGAACACATTCAGTACTTC. The variable domain in full, completed from reference TRBV11-2 and TRBJ2-4, reads EAGVAQSPRYKIIEKRQSVAFWCNPISGHATLYWYQQILGQGPKLLIQFQNNGVVDDSQLPKDRFSAERLKGVDSTLKIQPAKLEDSAVYLCASSRGEHIQYFGAGTRLSVL.

A few counts support this clonotype. J is TRBJ2-7 and V is TRBV7-2, with 9 bases identical to TRBD2. The CDR3 is 15 residues long. Germline CDR1 SGHTA, CDR2 FQGNSA. J gave up 0 bases and V 5 bases, and 5 bases lay outside the gene matches. CDR3 protein: CASSINSGSSYEQYF. Written as DNA, the CDR3 is TGTGCCAGCAGCATAAATAGCGGGAGCTCCTACGAGCAGTACTTC. Filled out from reference TRBV7-2 and TRBJ2-7, the complete variable domain reads GAGVSQSPSNKVTEKGKDVELRCDPISGHTALYWYRQSLGQGLEFLIYFQGNSAPDKSGLPSDRFSAERTGGSVSTLTIQRTQQEDSAVYLCASSINSGSSYEQYFGPGTRLTVT.

This clonotype was counted at least ten times. The chain links TRBV20-1 to TRBJ1-3, with D hard to call. Trimming removed 6 bases from V and 0 bases from J, with 12 bases in between. The CDR3 loop spans 14 amino acids. Looked up from germline, CDR1 is DFQATT and CDR2 is SNEGSKA (reference sequence). The CDR3 sequence is CSATATTSGNTIYF. CDR3 coding DNA: TGCAGTGCAACTGCAACAACCTCTGGAAACACCATATATTTT.

This chain uses TRBV29-1 with TRBJ1-2, with D tentatively TRBD1 (6 bases). Germline CDR1 SQVTM, CDR2 ANQGSEA. The CDR3 consists of 12 residues. V was cut by 7 bases and J by 2 bases, with 11 bases left in between. Here the CDR3 reads CSARQANYGYTF. The CDR3 DNA follows: TGCAGCGCCCGACAGGCCAACTATGGCTACACCTTC. The full variable domain, rest sourced from reference TRBV29-1 and TRBJ1-2, is SAVISQKPSRDICQRGTSLTIQCQVDSQVTMMFWYRQQPGQSLTLIATANQGSEATYESGFVIDKFPISRPNLTFSTLTVSNMSPEDSSIYLCSARQANYGYTFGSGTRLTVV.

This clonotype turned up a few times. The V call is TRBV6-2 or TRBV6-3, the J call TRBJ2-5; D gene uncertain. Trimming removed 6 bases at V and 4 bases at J, with 9 bases between. CDR3 length: 12 amino acids. Germline lookup yields CDR1 MNHEY and CDR2 SVGEGT. The DNA of the CDR3 is TGTGCCAGCAGCGTTAATGGAGAGACCCAGTACTTC. This gives the protein CASSVNGETQYF.

This clonotype was recorded many times. The rearrangement joins TRBV18 to TRBJ2-7; 11 positions match TRBD2. CDR3 length: 15 amino acids. V lost 4 bases to trimming and J lost 7 bases; unmatched junction nucleotides: 9. Germline V gene lookup returns CDR1 KGHSH and CDR2 LQKENI. CDR3 region: CASSQTSGTSVEQYF. CDR3 nucleotide sequence: TGTGCCAGCTCACAGACTAGCGGGACCTCGGTTGAGCAGTACTTC.

This clonotype came up many times. V usage is TRBV18 and J usage is TRBJ2-1, with TRBD1 as a possible D gene (7 bases). Looked up from germline, CDR1 is KGHSH and CDR2 is LQKENI. The CDR3 runs 15 residues. Trimming shortened V by 0 bases and J by 4 bases, and 10 bases separated the two germline ends. In DNA form, the CDR3 reads TGTGCCAGCTCACCACCGGAGGGGGCGTACAATGAGCAGTTCTTC. This codes for CASSPPEGAYNEQFF. Filled out from reference TRBV18 and TRBJ2-1, the complete variable domain reads NAGVMQNPRHLVRRRGQEARLRCSPMKGHSHVYWYRQLPEEGLKFMVYLQKENIIDESGMPKERFSAEFPKEGPSILRIQQVVRGDSAAYFCASSPPEGAYNEQFFGPGTRLTVL.

In this sample, this clonotype turned up a few times. The V and J genes are TRBV27 and TRBJ2-4; 14 bases agree with TRBD2. This CDR3 has 16 amino acids. V was pared by 6 bases and J by 4 bases, with 5 bases of the junction left unmatched. The germline V gene encodes CDR1 MNHEY and CDR2 SMNVEV (reference sequence). The DNA of the CDR3 is TGTGCCAGCAGCCTTCGACTAGCGGGAGGGAAAAACATTCAGTACTTC. Encoded protein: CASSLRLAGGKNIQYF.

This clonotype was observed at least ten times. This chain links TRBV7-2 with TRBJ2-5; 7 bases are shared with TRBD1. Germline V gene data show CDR1 as SGHTA and CDR2 as FQGNSA. The CDR3 is 14 amino acids. The junction had 4 bases not matched to a gene; V was cut back by 5 bases and J by 1 base. The CDR3 nucleotides read TGTGCCAGCAGCCCCGGACAGGCCCAAGAGACCCAGTACTTC. The encoded protein is CASSPGQAQETQYF.

In its sample, this clonotype ranks as medium-sized (0.01 to 0.1%). The J gene is TRBJ2-1, the V gene TRBV6-6; 10 bases are a match to TRBD1. CDR3 size: 14 residues. Unmatched junction bases numbered 5, after V lost 6 bases and J lost 6 bases. The germline gives CDR1 MNHNY, CDR2 SVGAGI (reference sequence). CDR3 amino acids: CASRPGQGFNEQFF. The CDR3 bases are TGTGCCAGCAGACCGGGACAGGGGTTCAATGAGCAGTTCTTC.

The sample holds many counts of this clonotype. The chain combines TRBV7-2 with TRBJ2-6; D may be TRBD1 (5 bases). The CDR3 runs to 18 residues. From germline, CDR1 is SGHTA and CDR2 FQGNSA. V lost 2 bases, J lost 0 bases, and 14 bases lay in between. Written as DNA, the CDR3 is TGTGCCAGCAGCTTATCGCCCGTGGGGCCCTCTGGGGCCAACGTCCTGACTTTC. It encodes CASSLSPVGPSGANVLTF.

This clonotype was counted between two and nine times. V usage is TRBV4-1 and J usage is TRBJ1-4; D call uncertain. Germline V gene lookup returns CDR1 MGHRA and CDR2 YSYEKL. This CDR3 contains 15 residues. With 4 bases removed from V and 0 bases from J, the gap between germline ends came to 9 bases. The CDR3 region has the DNA TGCGCCAGCAGCCCTTGGTTAACAACTAATGAAAAACTGTTTTTT. This gives the protein CASSPWLTTNEKLFF.

The chain couples TRBV3-1 to TRBJ2-3; 8 nucleotides agree with TRBD2. Trimming cost V 2 bases and J 5 bases; bases outside gene matches: 0. CDR1 is LGHDT and CDR2 is YNNKEL in the germline V gene (reference sequence). The CDR3 is 13 residues long. CDR3 coding DNA: TGTGCCAGCAGCCAACTAGCGGGAGATACGCAGTATTTT. Translated: CASSQLAGDTQYF.

Ten or more counts support this clonotype. The chain is built from TRBV20-1 and TRBJ1-6; D not certain. The CDR3 is made up of 12 amino acids. CDR1 DFQATT and CDR2 SNEGSKA come from the germline V gene (reference sequence). Trimming took 6 bases from V and 7 from J, leaving 10 bases between them. This CDR3 reads CSALESNSPLHF. Written as DNA, the CDR3 is TGCAGTGCGTTGGAATCAAATTCACCCCTCCACTTT.